These T cell receptor beta chains were read from a single sample in a study of a mutant IDH1 vaccine in newly diagnosed glioma. The assay was immunoSEQ multiplex PCR, and TCRdb's table has in-frame clones only and misses some. In the table there are approximately 92,000 clones, about four fifths of which are singletons. The specimen was PBMCs, collected from a glioma patient treated with radiotherapy, temozolomide or both. These receptors originate from a man aged 35 to 55 with glioma. The CDR3 runs from the conserved cysteine through the conserved F or W. D genes are given only for firm matches. Part of the rows lack a size; the others show once, few, many or a class for expanded clones.

size | D | J | V | CDR3 | DNA
few | TRBD1 | TRBJ1-2 | TRBV4-1 | CASSQLNRGNYGYTF | TGCGCCAGCAGCCAACTAAACAGGGGAAACTATGGCTACACCTTC
NA | TRBD1 | TRBJ2-7 | TRBV30 | CAWSLRGSWTYEQYF | TGTGCCTGGAGTCTCAGGGGGTCTTGGACCTACGAGCAGTACTTC
few | TRBD2 | TRBJ2-7 | TRBV7-9 | CASSLGGSGRSYEQYF | TGTGCCAGCAGCTTAGGAGGTAGCGGGAGATCATACGAGCAGTACTTC
once | NA | TRBJ2-2 | TRBV14 | CASSQVPRGLTGELFF | TGTGCCAGCAGCCAAGTTCCCAGGGGACTAACCGGGGAGCTGTTTTTT
few | TRBD1 | TRBJ1-5 | TRBV15 | CATSRVRGDNQPQHF | TGTGCCACCAGCAGAGTCAGGGGGGACAATCAGCCCCAGCATTTT
NA | TRBD2 | TRBJ2-2 | TRBV4-3 | CASSQTAGGTGELFF | TGCGCCAGCAGCCAAACAGCGGGGGGCACCGGGGAGCTGTTTTTT
NA | NA | TRBJ1-1 | TRBV6-6 | CASVDRVTRWAFF | TGTGCCAGCGTTGATCGAGTAACAAGATGGGCTTTCTTT
NA | NA | TRBJ1-4 | TRBV6-1 | CASSEVEVAEKLFF | TGTGCCAGCAGTGAGGTGGAGGTTGCTGAAAAACTGTTTTTT
NA | NA | TRBJ2-3 | TRBV5-4 | CASSPQIGGDTQYF | TGTGCCAGCAGCCCGCAAATAGGGGGAGATACGCAGTATTTT
once | NA | TRBJ1-3 | TRBV5-1 | CASSLVAGPGNTIYF | TGCGCCAGCAGCTTGGTCGCAGGTCCTGGAAACACCATATATTTT
NA | NA | TRBJ2-7 | TRBV6-5 | CASSYSSWGDEQYF | TGTGCCAGCAGTTACTCATCTTGGGGGGACGAGCAGTACTTC
NA | NA | TRBJ1-3 | TRBV11-2 | CASSPPGGVTIYF | TGTGCCAGCAGCCCTCCCGGGGGGGTCACCATATATTTT
NA | NA | TRBJ1-1 | TRBV5-6 | CASKGQTNTEAFF | TGTGCCAGCAAGGGGCAGACGAACACTGAAGCTTTCTTT
NA | NA | TRBJ2-7 | TRBV18 | CASSPVPPSPLVYEQYF | TGTGCCAGCTCACCAGTGCCCCCATCCCCCCTAGTCTACGAGCAGTACTTC
NA | NA | TRBJ2-3 | TRBV11-3 | CASSPRTEDTQYF | TGTGCCAGCAGCCCCCGGACAGAAGATACGCAGTATTTT
NA | NA | TRBJ1-6 | TRBV4-3 | CASSQTSGLNSPLHF | TGCGCCAGCAGCCAAACTTCGGGGCTAAATTCACCCCTCCACTTT
NA | TRBD1 | TRBJ2-1 | TRBV7-8 | CASFRDSLSYNEQFF | TGTGCCAGCTTCCGGGACAGCCTCTCCTACAATGAGCAGTTCTTC
NA | NA | TRBJ1-4 | TRBV6-4 | CASRGLKNEKLFF | TGTGCCAGCAGAGGACTGAAGAATGAAAAACTGTTTTTT
NA | NA | TRBJ2-7 | TRBV11-3 | CASSSSAGRGYEQYF | TGTGCCAGCAGCTCCTCGGCGGGCAGGGGATACGAGCAGTACTTC
NA | NA | TRBJ1-5 | TRBV28 | CASSFVGEPQHF | TGTGCCAGCAGTTTCGTGGGGGAGCCCCAGCATTTT
NA | NA | TRBJ2-7 | TRBV18 | CASSPATGTTYEQYF | TGTGCCAGCTCACCGGCAACAGGGACAACCTACGAGCAGTACTTC
NA | TRBD1 | TRBJ1-5 | TRBV2 | CASSGSRDSIVRLGNQPQHF | TGTGCCAGCAGCGGTTCGCGGGACAGTATTGTAAGGTTGGGCAATCAGCCCCAGCATTTT
NA | NA | TRBJ2-7 | TRBV30 | CAWSVSRFDSYEQYF | TGTGCCTGGAGTGTAAGCCGGTTCGACTCCTACGAGCAGTACTTC
NA | NA | TRBJ1-1 | TRBV11-2 | CASSLSDGRYTEAFF | TGTGCCAGCAGCTTATCGGACGGCCGTTACACTGAAGCTTTCTTT
NA | TRBD2 | TRBJ2-1 | TRBV19 | CASSRGGRNEQFF | TGTGCCAGTAGTCGGGGGGGGAGGAATGAGCAGTTCTTC
NA | NA | TRBJ1-5 | TRBV19 | CASSIWLYGSNQPQHF | TGTGCCAGTAGTATATGGTTGTACGGTAGCAATCAGCCCCAGCATTTT
few | NA | TRBJ2-7 | TRBV6-1 | CAGGHSYEQYF | TGTGCCGGAGGACATTCCTACGAGCAGTACTTC
NA | NA | TRBJ1-6 | TRBV5-1 | CASSLVGGQNSPLHF | TGCGCCAGCAGCTTGGTGGGGGGGCAGAATTCACCCCTCCACTTT
NA | NA | TRBJ1-2 | TRBV29-1 | CSVLEVGYTF | TGCAGCGTCCTAGAGGTGGGCTACACCTTC
NA | NA | TRBJ1-3 | TRBV14 | CASSQDWGSTIYF | TGTGCCAGCAGCCAAGATTGGGGAAGCACCATATATTTT
many | NA | TRBJ1-1 | TRBV5-6 | CASSLAQAGNTEAFF | TGTGCCAGCAGCTTGGCGCAGGCAGGGAACACTGAAGCTTTCTTT
NA | TRBD1 | TRBJ1-1 | TRBV6-6 | CASLPTGPMNTEAFF | TGTGCCAGCCTTCCGACAGGGCCTATGAACACTGAAGCTTTCTTT
NA | NA | TRBJ2-7 | TRBV29-1 | CSVDVDGTYEQYF | TGCAGCGTTGATGTGGACGGCACCTACGAGCAGTACTTC
NA | NA | TRBJ2-2 | TRBV19 | CASRFTVSGRTGELFF | TGTGCCAGTAGATTCACAGTGAGTGGTCGTACCGGGGAGCTGTTTTTT
NA | NA | TRBJ2-7 | TRBV6-6 | CASKKGPRPYEQYF | TGTGCCAGCAAAAAAGGGCCGCGCCCCTACGAGCAGTACTTC
few | NA | TRBJ1-5 | TRBV15 | CATSRVGDGDQPQHF | TGTGCCACCAGCAGGGTAGGGGACGGAGATCAGCCCCAGCATTTT
NA | TRBD1 | TRBJ2-7 | TRBV7-6 | CASSTGTGSYEQYF | TGTGCCAGCAGTACCGGGACAGGGTCCTACGAGCAGTACTTC
once | TRBD1 | TRBJ2-7 | TRBV4-2 | CASSQGTPPGTGGTYEQYF | TGTGCCAGCAGCCAAGGAACTCCACCCGGGACAGGGGGAACCTACGAGCAGTACTTC
NA | NA | TRBJ1-2 | TRBV7-8 | CASTMPDVRGANYGYTF | TGTGCCAGCACCATGCCCGACGTCCGGGGAGCTAACTATGGCTACACCTTC
NA | TRBD2 | TRBJ2-7 | TRBV7-9 | CASSRGLAGVHEQYF | TGTGCCAGCAGCCGGGGACTAGCGGGAGTCCACGAGCAGTACTTC
NA | NA | TRBJ1-5 | TRBV11-1 | CASSLNVLGPQHF | TGTGCCAGCAGCTTAAATGTCCTCGGGCCCCAGCATTTT
NA | TRBD1 | TRBJ2-1 | TRBV7-2 | CASSWRPPGQGAFEQFF | TGTGCCAGCAGCTGGAGGCCCCCGGGACAGGGGGCGTTTGAGCAGTTCTTC
once | TRBD2 | TRBJ2-5 | TRBV4-2 | CASSPTSGDLLGETQYF | TGTGCCAGCAGCCCGACTAGCGGGGACCTTTTGGGGGAGACCCAGTACTTC
NA | NA | TRBJ2-5 | TRBV27 | CASSGLGDRETQYF | TGTGCCAGCAGTGGCCTTGGGGACCGGGAGACCCAGTACTTC
NA | TRBD1 | TRBJ2-7 | TRBV5-1 | CASSLAGTGRLEQYF | TGCGCCAGCAGCTTGGCTGGGACAGGCCGTTTAGAGCAGTACTTC
few | NA | TRBJ1-3 | TRBV9 | CASSVVAATGNTIYF | TGTGCCAGCAGCGTAGTGGCAGCCACTGGAAACACCATATATTTT
NA | NA | TRBJ1-2 | TRBV10-3 | CAISVSGGDYGYTF | TGTGCCATCAGTGTCTCGGGGGGGGACTATGGCTACACCTTC
NA | TRBD2 | TRBJ2-1 | TRBV5-4 | CASSSRGLAGVVGEQFF | TGTGCCAGCAGCTCCCGGGGACTAGCGGGAGTCGTAGGTGAGCAGTTCTTC